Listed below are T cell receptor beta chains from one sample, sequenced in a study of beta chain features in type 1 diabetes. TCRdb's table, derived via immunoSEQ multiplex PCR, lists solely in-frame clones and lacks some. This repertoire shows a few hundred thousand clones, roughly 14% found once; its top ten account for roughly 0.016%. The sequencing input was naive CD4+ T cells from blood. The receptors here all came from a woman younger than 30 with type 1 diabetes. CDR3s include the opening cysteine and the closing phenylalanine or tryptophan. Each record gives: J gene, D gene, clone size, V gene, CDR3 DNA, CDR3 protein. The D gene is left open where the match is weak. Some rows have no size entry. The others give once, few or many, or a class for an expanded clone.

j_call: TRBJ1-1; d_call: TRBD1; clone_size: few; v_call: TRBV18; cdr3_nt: TGTGCCAGCTCACCACCGACAGGGGGGAACACTGAAGCTTTCTTT; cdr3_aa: CASSPPTGGNTEAFF
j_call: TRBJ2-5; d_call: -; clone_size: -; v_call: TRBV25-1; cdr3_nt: TGTGCCAGCAGTCTTAGGGGGGGCCTCTGGGAGACCCAGTACTTC; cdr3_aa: CASSLRGGLWETQYF
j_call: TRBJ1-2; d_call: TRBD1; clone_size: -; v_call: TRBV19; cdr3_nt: TGTGCCAGTAGTAGCAGGACAGGAGGCTACACCTTC; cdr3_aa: CASSSRTGGYTF
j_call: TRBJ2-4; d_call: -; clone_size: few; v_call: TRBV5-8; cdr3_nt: TGTGCCAGCAGCTTGGGCCTCACAGGGAACCAAAACATTCAGTACTTC; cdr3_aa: CASSLGLTGNQNIQYF
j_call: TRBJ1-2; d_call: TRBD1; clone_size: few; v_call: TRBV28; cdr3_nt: TGTGCCAGCAGTCCTGGACAGGGGTTAGCCTATGGCTACACCTTC; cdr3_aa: CASSPGQGLAYGYTF
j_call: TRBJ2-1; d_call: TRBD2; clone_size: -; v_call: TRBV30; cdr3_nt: TGTGCCTGGAGTGTAGCGGGATTCAATGAGCAGTTCTTC; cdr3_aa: CAWSVAGFNEQFF
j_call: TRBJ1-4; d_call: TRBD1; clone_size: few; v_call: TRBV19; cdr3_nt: TGTGCCAGTAGCTTGGACAGGGACGAAAAACTGTTTTTT; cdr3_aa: CASSLDRDEKLFF
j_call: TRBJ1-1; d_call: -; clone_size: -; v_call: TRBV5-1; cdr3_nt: TGCGCCAGCAGCTTGGAAGGTCGGACAGCTGAAGCTTTCTTT; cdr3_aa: CASSLEGRTAEAFF
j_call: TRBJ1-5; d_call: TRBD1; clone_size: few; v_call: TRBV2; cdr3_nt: TGTGCCAGCAGTCCAAGGACAGGAAATCAGCCCCAGCATTTT; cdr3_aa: CASSPRTGNQPQHF
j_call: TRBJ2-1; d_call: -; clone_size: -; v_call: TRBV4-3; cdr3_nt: TGCGCCAGCAGCCAAGGTCCGGACAGGACTAACAATGAGCAGTTCTTC; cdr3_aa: CASSQGPDRTNNEQFF
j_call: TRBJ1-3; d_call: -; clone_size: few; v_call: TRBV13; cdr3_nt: TGTGCCAGCAGCCCGGGACTTGGAAACACCATATATTTT; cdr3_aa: CASSPGLGNTIYF
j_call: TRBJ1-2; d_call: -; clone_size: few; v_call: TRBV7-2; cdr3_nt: TGTGCCAGCAGCTTAGAGAGGGTTGGCTACACCTTC; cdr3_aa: CASSLERVGYTF
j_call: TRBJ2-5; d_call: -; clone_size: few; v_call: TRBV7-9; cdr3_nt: TGTGCCAGCAGCTTAAATACGTTCCCAGGGTTCGGCCCGTCAGAGACCCAGTACTTC; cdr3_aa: CASSLNTFPGFGPSETQYF
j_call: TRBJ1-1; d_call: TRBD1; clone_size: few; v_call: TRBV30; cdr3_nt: TGTGCCTGGAGTGTAGGACAGGGAAGCGCTTTCTTT; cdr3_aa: CAWSVGQGSAFF
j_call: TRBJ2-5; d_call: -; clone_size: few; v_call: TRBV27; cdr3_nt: TGTGCCAGCGGAAACCAGGGTCGGGGGGAGACCCAGTACTTC; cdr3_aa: CASGNQGRGETQYF
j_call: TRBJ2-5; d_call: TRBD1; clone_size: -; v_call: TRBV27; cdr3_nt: TGTGCCAGCGGGTTAAACAGGGGATGGGAGACCCAGTACTTC; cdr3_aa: CASGLNRGWETQYF
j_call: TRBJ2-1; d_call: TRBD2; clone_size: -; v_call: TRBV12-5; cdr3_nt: TGTGCTAGTGGTTTGGTACTGGCGGGAGGGCCCGGGAATGAGCAGTTCTTC; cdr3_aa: CASGLVLAGGPGNEQFF
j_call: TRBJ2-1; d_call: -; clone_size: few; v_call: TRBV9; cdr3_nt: TGTGCCAGCAGCGTAGCTTCGTTCAGCGCCTCCTACAATGAGCAGTTCTTC; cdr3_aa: CASSVASFSASYNEQFF
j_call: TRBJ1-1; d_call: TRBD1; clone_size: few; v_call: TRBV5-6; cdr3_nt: TGTGCCAGCCCGCTGTACAGGGGGAACACTGAAGCTTTCTTT; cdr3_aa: CASPLYRGNTEAFF
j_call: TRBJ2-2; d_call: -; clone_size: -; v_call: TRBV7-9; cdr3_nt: TGTGCCAGCAGCTTAGACAGGGCGAACACCGGGGAGCTGTTTTTT; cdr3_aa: CASSLDRANTGELFF
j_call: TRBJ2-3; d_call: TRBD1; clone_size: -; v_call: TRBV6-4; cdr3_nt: TGTGCCAGCAGTGTGGACAGGGGGACAGATACGCAGTATTTT; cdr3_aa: CASSVDRGTDTQYF
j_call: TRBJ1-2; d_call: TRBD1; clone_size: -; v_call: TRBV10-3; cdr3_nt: TGTGCCATCTGGGCCGGGACAGCTAACTATGGCTACACCTTC; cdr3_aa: CAIWAGTANYGYTF
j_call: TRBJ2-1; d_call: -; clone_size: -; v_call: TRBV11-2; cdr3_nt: TGTGCCAGCAGCCCTACGGCGGGGGCGCAGGGCAATGAGCAGTTCTTC; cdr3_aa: CASSPTAGAQGNEQFF
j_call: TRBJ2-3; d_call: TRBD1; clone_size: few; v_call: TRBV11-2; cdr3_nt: TGTGCCAGCAGCTCGGTGGGACAGGGTCTAGATACGCAGTATTTT; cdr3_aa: CASSSVGQGLDTQYF
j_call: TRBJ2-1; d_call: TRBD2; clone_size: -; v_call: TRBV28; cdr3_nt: TGTGCCAGCAGTCCTCAGCGGGAGGGCAGGAATGAGCAGTTCTTC; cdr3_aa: CASSPQREGRNEQFF
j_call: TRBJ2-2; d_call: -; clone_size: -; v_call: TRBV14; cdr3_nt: TGTGCCAGCAGCCCTGGACTGAGCACCGGGGAGCTGTTTTTT; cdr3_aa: CASSPGLSTGELFF
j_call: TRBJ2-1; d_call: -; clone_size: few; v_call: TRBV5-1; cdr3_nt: TGCGCCAGTGCGGGACAGCCCGACAATGAGCAGTTCTTC; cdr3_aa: CASAGQPDNEQFF
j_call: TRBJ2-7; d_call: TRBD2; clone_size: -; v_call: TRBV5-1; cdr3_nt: TGCGCCAGCAGCCTACTAGCGGGAGTTGACGAGCAGTACTTC; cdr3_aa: CASSLLAGVDEQYF
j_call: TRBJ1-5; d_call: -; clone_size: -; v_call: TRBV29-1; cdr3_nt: TGCAGCGTTGAAACAGTACCTAATCAGCCCCAGCATTTT; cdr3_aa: CSVETVPNQPQHF
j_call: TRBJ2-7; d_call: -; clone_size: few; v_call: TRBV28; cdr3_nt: TGTGCCAGCAGTTCTAACAGGGTCGAGCAGTACTTC; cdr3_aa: CASSSNRVEQYF
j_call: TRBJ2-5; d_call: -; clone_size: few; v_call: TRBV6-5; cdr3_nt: TGTGCCAGCAGGGGGAGTGAGACCCAGTACTTC; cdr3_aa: CASRGSETQYF
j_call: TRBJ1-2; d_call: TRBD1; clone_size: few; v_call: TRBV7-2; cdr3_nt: TGTGCCAGCAGCTACCGGGACAGGGGATCGGGCTACACCTTC; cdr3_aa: CASSYRDRGSGYTF